This T cell receptor (beta chain) comes out of a study of control samples from healthy donors and cancer patients. Some clones are missing from TCRdb's copy, which holds only in-frame ones; the method was immunoSEQ multiplex PCR. Of about 130,000 clones in the sample, approximately 90% are singletons; the top ten hold about 2.3%. The CDR3 extends over 14 amino acids. CDR1 SGHTS and CDR2 YDEGEE come from the germline V gene. Germline trimming cut 3 bases from V and 4 bases from J; bases unmatched to any gene: 3. J is TRBJ1-5 and V is TRBV5-8, with 8 bases fitting TRBD1. The clonotype was recovered from a man aged 35-49 years in good health. The sequenced sample consisted of blood. The CDR3: CASSSRTGNQPQHF. CDR3 sequence (DNA): TGTGCCAGCAGCTCAAGGACAGGGAATCAGCCCCAGCATTTT.